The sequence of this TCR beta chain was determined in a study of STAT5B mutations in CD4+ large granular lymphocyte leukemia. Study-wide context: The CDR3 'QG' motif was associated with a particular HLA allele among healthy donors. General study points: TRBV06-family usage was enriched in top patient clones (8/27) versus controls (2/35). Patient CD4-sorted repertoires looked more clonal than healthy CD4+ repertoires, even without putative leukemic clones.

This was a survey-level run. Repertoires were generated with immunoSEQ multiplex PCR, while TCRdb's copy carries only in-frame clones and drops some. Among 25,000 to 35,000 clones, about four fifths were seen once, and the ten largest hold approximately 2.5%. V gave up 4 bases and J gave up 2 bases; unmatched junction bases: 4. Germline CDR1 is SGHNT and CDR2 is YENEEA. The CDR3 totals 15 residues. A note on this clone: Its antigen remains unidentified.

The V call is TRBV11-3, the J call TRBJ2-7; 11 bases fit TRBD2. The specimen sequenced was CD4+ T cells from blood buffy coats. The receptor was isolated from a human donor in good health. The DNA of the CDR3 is TGTGCCAGCAGCTCCACTAGCGGGGGCCCCTACGAGCAGTACTTC. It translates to CASSSTSGGPYEQYF. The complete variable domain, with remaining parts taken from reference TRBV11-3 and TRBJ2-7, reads EAGVVQSPRYKIIEKKQPVAFWCNPISGHNTLYWYLQNLGQGPELLIRYENEEAVDDSQLPKDRFSAERLKGVDSTLKIQPAELGDSAVYLCASSSTSGGPYEQYFGPGTRLTVT.